The 15 T cell receptor beta chains below come from one sample, sequenced in a study of T cells in tuberculosis listed by TCRdb under 2018. The receptor library was made with the immunoSEQ multiplex PCR assay. This is the immuneACCESS table as TCRdb keeps it, with only in-frame sequences that have V and J called. A part of the clones is gone; compared with another copy, unresolved V genes explain less than half, and the rest is unexplained. Within this sample are about 33,000 clones, with 92% of them counted one time only. Around 7% of the sample lies in the top ten. The time point label, read with the paper, signifies: new active TB diagnosis, blood taken before or within 7 days of starting treatment. The sample was PBMCs, taken at tuberculosis diagnosis. These receptors were collected from an adult with tuberculosis. Some clones in this sample may be carry-over from other donors' samples.

The chain has TRBV27 and TRBJ2-5, with D possibly matching TRBD1 (6 bases). Germline-derived CDR1 and CDR2 are MNHEY and SMNVEV (reference sequence). The CDR3 loop spans 15 amino acids. The V end was cut by 4 bases, the J end by 1 base, with 13 bases between. The CDR3 DNA sequence: TGTGCCAGCAGTTCACAGGGAACCCCCCAAGAGACCCAGTACTTC. This codes for CASSSQGTPQETQYF.

The CDR3 is CASSRSGQANSPLHF. The CDR3, as DNA: TGTGCCAGCAGTCGATCGGGACAGGCAAATTCACCCCTCCACTTT. The gene calls are TRBV6-4 and TRBJ1-6; the match to TRBD1 covers 8 bases. V shed 5 bases, J shed 7 bases, and the junction held 7 bases outside the gene matches. Germline V gene data show CDR1 as MRHNA and CDR2 as SNTAGT. The CDR3 is 15 residues long.

The rearrangement links TRBV29-1 to TRBJ1-3; D might be TRBD1 (6 bases). Trimming left V 6 bases short and J 4 bases short, with 16 bases between. This CDR3 has 14 amino acids. CDR1 is SQVTM and CDR2 is ANQGSEA in the germline V gene. CDR3 loop: CSVQTGFWGNTIYF. The CDR3 bases are TGCAGCGTGCAAACAGGGTTTTGGGGAAACACCATATATTTT.

This chain links TRBV6-1 with TRBJ1-2, with 7 positions matching TRBD1. CDR3 size: 13 residues. V shed 8 bases and J 4 bases; nucleotides not matched to a gene: 7. The V gene's germline CDR1 is MNHNS and CDR2 SASEGT. The CDR3 coding sequence is TGTGCCAGCTCGGGACAGCGAATCTATGGCTACACCTTC. This encodes CASSGQRIYGYTF.

The CDR3 sequence: CASSLGRSGGSFMSQYF. The CDR3 DNA sequence: TGTGCCAGCAGCTTAGGCCGTAGCGGGGGCTCCTTTATGTCCCAGTACTTC. V and J are TRBV7-2 and TRBJ2-5, with 9 positions matching TRBD2. The trim removed 1 base at V and 9 bases at J, leaving 15 bases unmatched. Germline CDR1 and CDR2: SGHTA and FQGNSA. The CDR3 extends over 17 amino acids.

The chain couples TRBV6-5 to TRBJ1-2; tentatively, D is TRBD1 (5 bases). Trimming removed 0 bases at V and 6 bases at J, with 14 bases between. The CDR3 extends over 15 amino acids. CDR1 and CDR2 (germline): MNHEY, SVGAGI. This CDR3 is CASSYSGGRVNGYTF. As DNA, the CDR3 is TGTGCCAGCAGTTACTCGGGGGGGAGGGTGAATGGCTACACCTTC.

The V call is TRBV27, the J call TRBJ2-7, with 9 bases fitting TRBD2. The germline CDR1 and CDR2 sequences are MNHEY and SMNVEV (reference sequence). CDR3 length: 14 amino acids. V was clipped by 3 bases and J by 7 bases; unmatched bases: 7. CDR3 amino acids: CASSFAGGLREQYF. The DNA of the CDR3 is TGTGCCAGCAGTTTCGCGGGGGGGCTACGGGAGCAGTACTTC.

The CDR3 DNA sequence: TGTGCCAGCAGCTTCGGACAGGGCAACTACGAGCAGTACTTC. This codes for CASSFGQGNYEQYF. The chain has TRBV7-2 and TRBJ2-7; 8 nucleotides align to TRBD1. Germline V gene data show CDR1 as SGHTA and CDR2 as FQGNSA. The CDR3 runs to 14 residues. V was pared by 3 bases and J by 3 bases, with 4 bases of the junction left unmatched. The complete variable domain, with remaining parts taken from reference TRBV7-2 and TRBJ2-7, reads GAGVSQSPSNKVTEKGKDVELRCDPISGHTALYWYRQSLGQGLEFLIYFQGNSAPDKSGLPSDRFSAERTGGSVSTLTIQRTQQEDSAVYLCASSFGQGNYEQYFGPGTRLTVT.

The rearrangement joins TRBV29-1 to TRBJ2-7; TRBD1 matches at 9 bases. Per the germline V gene, CDR1 is SQVTM and CDR2 is ANQGSEA. The V gene end was trimmed by 1 base and the J gene end by 3 bases; junction bases not matched to a gene: 4. This CDR3 region has 14 residues. The CDR3 coding sequence is TGCAGCGTTGAAGGGGACAGGGAACACTACGAGCAGTACTTC. Its translation is CSVEGDREHYEQYF.

In this sample, this clone turned up a few times. The chain combines TRBV30 with TRBJ2-7; the D gene is possibly TRBD2 (6 bases). The CDR3 consists of 11 residues. V lost 4 bases to trimming and J lost 7 bases, with 11 bases between them. Germline assignment: CDR1 GTSNPN and CDR2 SVGIG (reference sequence). CDR3 in DNA: TGTGCCTGGAAGCGACGGGGGGAGCAGTACTTC. This codes for CAWKRRGEQYF. Using reference TRBV30 and TRBJ2-7 for the parts outside the CDR3, the full variable domain is SQTIHQWPATLVQPVGSPLSLECTVEGTSNPNLYWYRQAAGRGLQLLFYSVGIGQISSEVPQNLSASRPQDRQFILSSKKLLLSDSGFYLCAWKRRGEQYFGPGTRLTVT.

This clone was detected once. This chain connects TRBV9 to TRBJ1-6, with D perhaps TRBD1 (5 bases). Germline V gives CDR1 SGDLS, CDR2 YYNGEE. This CDR3 comprises 14 residues. With 0 bases removed from V and 7 bases from J, the gap between germline ends came to 8 bases. The CDR3 nucleotides are TGTGCCAGCAGCGTAGGGGGGGAAAATTCACCCCTCCACTTT. It translates to CASSVGGENSPLHF.

The chain carries TRBV29-1 and TRBJ2-2, with 9 bases that match TRBD1. The germline V gene has CDR1 SQVTM and CDR2 ANQGSEA. The CDR3 totals 13 residues. Unmatched junction bases numbered 4, after V lost 7 bases and J lost 4 bases. Here the CDR3 DNA reads TGCAGCGCACAGGGGGCGAGCACCGGGGAGCTGTTTTTT. Translation gives CSAQGASTGELFF.

The chain links TRBV7-7 to TRBJ2-3; no definite D call. Germline V lookup: CDR1 SSHAT, CDR2 FNYEAQ (reference sequence). The CDR3 has 13 amino acids. With 1 base removed from V and 3 bases from J, the gap between germline ends came to 5 bases. This chain's CDR3 is CASSLVFTDTQYF. The DNA for the CDR3 is TGTGCCAGCAGCTTAGTCTTTACAGATACGCAGTATTTT.

This chain links TRBV4-2 with TRBJ2-3; D not resolved. CDR3 length: 15 residues. Looked up from germline, CDR1 is LGHNA and CDR2 is YNFKEQ. Trimming shortened V by 0 bases and J by 2 bases, and 9 bases separated the two germline ends. The CDR3 nucleotides read TGTGCCAGCAGCCAAGATGGCGGCTACACAGATACGCAGTATTTT. Translation gives CASSQDGGYTDTQYF.

The V and J genes are TRBV11-2 and TRBJ2-1; 11 nucleotides line up with TRBD2. V shed 4 bases, J shed 6 bases, and the junction held 2 bases outside the gene matches. The CDR3 is 14 amino acids. Germline values: CDR1 SGHAT, CDR2 FQNNGV. CDR3 residues: CASSSTSGANEQFF. The CDR3 nucleotides read TGTGCCAGCAGCTCGACTAGCGGGGCCAATGAGCAGTTCTTC.